The 9 T cell receptor beta chains in this list originate from one sample, sequenced in a study of cytomegalovirus exposure and HLA in healthy donors. 13 Jbeta primers and 60 Vbeta primers were used for the PCR. Measured with immunoSEQ multiplex PCR; TCRdb has only the in-frame clones, and not every one. The profile shows over 150,000 clones, around 80% of them singletons. Sequences were obtained from PBMCs. Receptors originate from a male donor in good health and CMV-seropositive.

The chain couples TRBV7-2 to TRBJ2-1; TRBD2 matches 8 bases. This CDR3 is 15 amino acids long. Germline CDR1 and CDR2: SGHTA and FQGNSA. J was trimmed by 6 bases and V by 8 bases; bases with no gene match: 12. Written as DNA, the CDR3 is TGTGCCAGCGGGATAGCGGGATCGTCTGCCAATGAGCAGTTCTTC. This codes for CASGIAGSSANEQFF. Together with reference TRBV7-2 and TRBJ2-1, the CDR3 gives the full variable domain: GAGVSQSPSNKVTEKGKDVELRCDPISGHTALYWYRQSLGQGLEFLIYFQGNSAPDKSGLPSDRFSAERTGGSVSTLTIQRTQQEDSAVYLCASGIAGSSANEQFFGPGTRLTVL.

The V and J genes are TRBV18 and TRBJ1-5; D remains ambiguous. CDR1 KGHSH and CDR2 LQKENI come from the germline V gene. V lost 3 bases, J lost 6 bases, and 9 bases lay in between. The CDR3 contains 13 residues. CDR3: CASSPPGTQPQHF. The CDR3 bases are TGTGCCAGCTCACCCCCGGGTACTCAGCCCCAGCATTTT.

V gene TRBV4-3 combines with J gene TRBJ2-2, with a weak D call TRBD2 (6 bases). Germline lookup yields CDR1 LGHNA and CDR2 YSLEER. The CDR3 spans 18 residues. V lost 0 bases, J lost 1 base, and 15 bases lay in between. This CDR3 is CASSQDSPGTLNTGELFF. In DNA, the CDR3 is TGCGCCAGCAGCCAAGATTCTCCCGGGACTCTGAACACCGGGGAGCTGTTTTTT.

The rearrangement uses TRBV5-1 and TRBJ2-7, with 13 bases aligning to TRBD2. The J segment lost 7 bases and the V segment lost 5 bases, leaving 6 bases of the junction unmatched. CDR3 length equals 14 residues. CDR1 is SGHRS and CDR2 is YFSETQ in the germline V gene. CDR3 nucleotide sequence: TGCGCCAGCAGTCGGACTAGCGGGAGCAGTGAGCAGTACTTC. Translated, it gives CASSRTSGSSEQYF.

V and J are TRBV7-9 and TRBJ2-3, with 7 positions matching TRBD1. Germline CDR1 reads SEHNR; CDR2 reads FQNEAQ (reference sequence). The length of the CDR3 is 14 residues. J was trimmed by 1 base and V by 11 bases; bases with no gene match: 9. Here the CDR3 DNA reads TGTGCCGGAATGTGGGGGACAGGCACAGATACGCAGTATTTT. It is translated as CAGMWGTGTDTQYF.

The chain has TRBV19 and TRBJ1-1; 8 bases agree with TRBD1. With 3 bases clipped from V and 7 bases from J, the junction kept 7 bases outside the gene matches. The CDR3 contains 14 residues. Germline V gene data show CDR1 as LNHDA and CDR2 as SQIVND (reference sequence). The CDR3 DNA reads TGTGCCAGTAGTATGGGACAGGTAGGAGGTGAAGCTTTCTTT. Translation gives CASSMGQVGGEAFF.

This clone has just a few counts. The CDR3 coding sequence is TGTGCCAGCAGTTACTCAACCGGGACAGGGGAAGGCGGCTACACCTTC. Protein sequence: CASSYSTGTGEGGYTF. The chain couples TRBV6-6 to TRBJ1-2; 10 nucleotides agree with TRBD1. The CDR3 spans 16 residues. Germline CDR1 MNHNY, CDR2 SVGAGI (reference sequence). V lost 0 bases and J lost 8; bases outside the gene matches: 9.

The chain combines TRBV27 with TRBJ2-7; 10 nucleotides align to TRBD2. The CDR3 has 13 amino acids. V lost 6 bases and J lost 1; bases outside the gene matches: 0. CDR1 and CDR2 from the germline V gene are MNHEY and SMNVEV (reference sequence). CDR3 DNA sequence: TGTGCCAGCAGGGGACTAGCGTCCTACGAGCAGTACTTC. Protein: CASRGLASYEQYF.

The rearrangement joins TRBV5-8 to TRBJ1-1, with 8 nucleotides matching TRBD1. V trimming: 4 bases; J trimming: 5 bases; junction bases outside the gene matches: 7. The germline CDR1 and CDR2 sequences are SGHTS and YDEGEE. The CDR3 spans 14 residues. This chain's CDR3 is CASSLRGPGTEAFF. The DNA of the CDR3 is TGTGCCAGCAGCCTCAGGGGGCCGGGGACTGAAGCTTTCTTT.